A single sample gave rise to the 5 T cell receptor beta chains below, sequenced in a study of blood T cell repertoires in COVID-19. Assay used: immunoSEQ multiplex PCR; TCRdb lists only in-frame clones, some missing. This table holds 200,000 to 250,000 clones, approximately 78% found once. Sample: peripheral blood. These receptors originate from an elderly woman with COVID-19, enrolled during active disease.

V gene TRBV4-2 combines with J gene TRBJ1-2; perhaps TRBD1 as D (6 bases). Trimming took 4 bases from V and 8 from J, leaving 11 bases between them. The germline V gene encodes CDR1 LGHNA and CDR2 YNFKEQ. The CDR3 length is 12 residues. The CDR3 DNA is TGTGCCAGCAGCCCTGGACAGTTGGGCTACACCTTC. This encodes CASSPGQLGYTF.

V and J are TRBV7-2 and TRBJ2-1, with 7 positions matching TRBD1. Per germline, CDR1 SGHTA and CDR2 FQGNSA. J lost 8 bases, V lost 4 bases, and 8 bases had no gene match. This CDR3 comprises 14 residues. The CDR3 nucleotides are TGTGCCAGCAGCTCTACAGGGGCTAGGGATGAGCAGTTCTTC. Translation gives CASSSTGARDEQFF.

This sequence joins TRBV19 and TRBJ2-2; 10 nucleotides match TRBD1. The length of the CDR3 is 14 residues. Germline V CDR1 and CDR2: LNHDA, SQIVND (reference sequence). V dropped 6 bases and J dropped 5; count of bases not matched to a gene: 3. In DNA form, the CDR3 reads TGTGCCAGTAGCAGGACAGGGGGAACCGGGGAGCTGTTTTTT. This codes for CASSRTGGTGELFF.

This clone was seen once. The chain couples TRBV20-1 to TRBJ1-2; 8 positions agree with TRBD1. There are 10 residues in the CDR3. Germline CDR1 DFQATT, CDR2 SNEGSKA (reference sequence). The junction had 5 bases not matched to a gene; V was cut back by 5 bases and J by 12 bases. DNA for the CDR3: TGCAGTGCTTACGGACAGGGAGACACCTTC. It translates to CSAYGQGDTF.

The V gene is TRBV6-4, the J gene TRBJ2-5, with 12 nucleotides matching TRBD2. The germline gives CDR1 MRHNA, CDR2 SNTAGT. This CDR3 comprises 19 residues. J gave up 5 bases and V 5 bases, and 18 bases lay outside the gene matches. CDR3 protein: CASSTRETSGSTGEETQYF. The CDR3 bases are TGTGCCAGCAGTACCCGGGAGACTAGCGGGAGCACGGGGGAGGAGACCCAGTACTTC.